This is a list of T cell receptor beta chains from one sample in a study of OX40 agonist ivuxolimab in advanced cancers. TCRdb keeps only in-frame clones here, not all; method: immunoSEQ multiplex PCR. The repertoire holds nearly 55,000 clones, about four fifths seen once, with approximately 1.3% in the top ten. Sequencing was performed on CD4+ or CD8+ T cells sorted from blood, taken in a trial of the OX40 agonist ivuxolimab. These TCRs come from an adult with an advanced solid tumor such as melanoma, head and neck, liver or kidney cancer. CDR3s leave out the opening cysteine and the closing phenylalanine or tryptophan.

>TRBJ1-4|TRBV5-1
ASSFDRNEKLF
>TRBJ1-1|TRBV9
ASSVSFTFHTEAF
>TRBJ2-1|TRBV9
ASSVGPGGPSEQF
>TRBJ2-2|TRBV6-1
ASTYTGDTGELF
>TRBJ2-3|TRBV2
ATHRGGSTDTQY
>TRBJ1-2|TRBV5-5
ASRGDRGPNVDGYT
>TRBJ2-4|TRBV19
ASSIDLAGGGKNIQY
>TRBJ2-4|TRBV5-4
ASSRDREEAKNIQY
>TRBJ1-2|TRBV28
ASSVPAGTGSNYGYT
>TRBJ1-6|TRBV28
ASSSHSYNSPLH
>TRBJ2-5|TRBV28
ASSGPRGGRETQY
>TRBJ2-7|TRBV6-5
ASSWTAYEQY
>TRBJ1-1|TRBV7-9
ASSLTGVGTEAF
>TRBJ2-3|TRBV5-4
ASSSIGGAGPLDTQY
>TRBJ2-3|TRBV11-3
ASSSGVADTQY
>TRBJ2-2|TRBV10-2
ASSAVNTGELF
>TRBJ1-4|TRBV5-1
ASSLDSGGNEKLF
>TRBJ2-2|TRBV5-6
ASSFGQGINTGELF
>TRBJ2-5|TRBV19
ASSIASGGAETQY
>TRBJ2-2|TRBV11-2
ASSLGRGAGTGELF
>TRBJ1-5|TRBV6-6
ASSYNRGNQPQH
>TRBJ2-5|TRBV5-4
ASSSLASERKETQY
>TRBJ2-5|TRBV5-1
ASSLTGSGSGYQETQY
>TRBJ2-2|TRBV5-6
ASILQTAANTGELF
>TRBJ2-1|TRBV9
ASSVGASGNMNEQF
>TRBJ1-4|TRBV28
ASRQANEKLF
>TRBJ1-4|TRBV5-4
ASSLQGSEKLF
>TRBJ2-5|TRBV5-1
ASRVGALETQY
>TRBJ1-1|TRBV6-6
ASRSGTERRYTEAF
>TRBJ1-4|TRBV5-4
ASSKKTGQGHEKLF
>TRBJ1-4|TRBV5-1
ASRLTGEKLF
>TRBJ1-1|TRBV28
ASSRHGGGNTEAF
>TRBJ2-3|TRBV28
ASSPGTGALSPMTY
>TRBJ2-5|TRBV10-1
ASSDRETQY
>TRBJ2-7|TRBV5-1
ASSSRTSGRGVRGEEQY
>TRBJ1-2|TRBV6-4
ASSDRRGHGYT
>TRBJ2-3|TRBV9
ASSAGQVADTQY
>TRBJ1-5|TRBV19
ASRAGGGLNQPQH
>TRBJ2-1|TRBV14
ASSQDLRSSRNEQF
>TRBJ2-5|TRBV5-4
ASSLAGLAVQETQY
>TRBJ2-3|TRBV6-6
ASSLSGSADTQY
>TRBJ1-2|TRBV7-2
ASTQGQIYRNYGYT
>TRBJ2-2|TRBV28
ASSLWRENTGELF
>TRBJ1-1|TRBV9
ASSAQFMNTEAF
>TRBJ2-1|TRBV5-1
ASSETPARSRNNEQF
>TRBJ2-5|TRBV4-1
ASSQDGAGHQETQY
>TRBJ1-3|TRBV7-9
ASSDVRTGNTIY
>TRBJ1-1|TRBV5-5
ASSWSVWGDTEAF